The source of this T cell receptor beta chain is a study of PD-1 blockade in classical Hodgkin lymphoma. Study-level background: Nivolumab dosed at 3 mg/kg went to patients intravenously every 2 weeks.

Overall study findings and caveats: The study found complete responders had baseline diversity similar to newly diagnosed patients.

The time point here: cycle 4 day 1 (C4D1), after five to seven weeks of nivolumab. Every single patient, without exception, relapsed after autologous stem cell transplantation, and brentuximab vedotin exposure varied. About this clone: The antigen is unknown. The junction differs from germline at one of its ends, possibly a read error.

This table comes from immunoSEQ multiplex PCR, and its TCRdb copy is limited to in-frame clones, with some not included. The sample has about 5,000 clones, roughly two thirds seen once. In germline, CDR1 is ENHRY, CDR2 SYGVKD. This CDR3 is 15 amino acids long. This specimen consisted of peripheral blood mononuclear cells (PBMCs), obtained before the fourth cycle of nivolumab. The chain combines TRBV10-3 with TRBJ2-1; 8 nucleotides line up with TRBD2. This sequence originates from a human donor with classical Hodgkin lymphoma. CDR3 residues: CASLPGLDSFNEQFF. The CDR3 DNA sequence: TGTGCCAGTTTACCGGGACTAGATTCCTTCAATGAGCAGTTCTTC.